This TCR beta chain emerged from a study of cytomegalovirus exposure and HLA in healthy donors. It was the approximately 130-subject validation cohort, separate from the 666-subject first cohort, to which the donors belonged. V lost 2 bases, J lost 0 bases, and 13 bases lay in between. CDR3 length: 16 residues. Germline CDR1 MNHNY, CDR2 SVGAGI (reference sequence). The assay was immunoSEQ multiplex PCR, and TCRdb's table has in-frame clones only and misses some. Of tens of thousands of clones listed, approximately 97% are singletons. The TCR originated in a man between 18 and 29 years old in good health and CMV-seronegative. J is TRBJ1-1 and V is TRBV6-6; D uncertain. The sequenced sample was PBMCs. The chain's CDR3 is CASSYAKPDMNTEAFF. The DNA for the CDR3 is TGTGCCAGCAGTTACGCCAAGCCTGATATGAACACTGAAGCTTTCTTT.